This T cell receptor beta chain derives from a study of blood T cells in healthy people across ages. Looking at the study overall: Per two T cells, template switching captured roughly one barcoded beta molecule.

A sample-barcoded 5' primer and a J-beta primer mix were used in a second PCR of roughly 6 to 11 cycles. In TCRdb, the 5' RACE reads were re-called with MiXCR into one record per CDR3 protein. Among about 930,000 distinct CDR3 sequences listed, about 29% were seen once. This clonotype occurred many times. These sequences were also reported in another study, on T cells of mothers and their children. As that study records: The whole RNA yield was converted to cDNA, roughly 1.5 ug per 15 ul.

Sequenced material: blood. The receptor was derived from a woman aged 40 to 50 in good health.

The chain's CDR3 is CASSTGGIPLHF. In nucleotides, the CDR3 is TGTGCCAGCAGCACAGGGGGGATACCCCTCCACTTT. The rearrangement links TRBV12-3 or TRBV12-4 to TRBJ1-6; 8 bases match TRBD1. This CDR3 has 12 residues. After removal of 6 bases from V and 12 bases from J, the junction contained 4 bases not matched to a gene.